Listed below are T cell receptor beta chains from one sample, sequenced in a study of cytomegalovirus exposure and HLA in healthy donors. Sequencing used immunoSEQ multiplex PCR; TCRdb keeps in-frame clones, though not all of them. Among 100,000 to 140,000 clones listed, 77% were seen once. The specimen was PBMCs. The receptors stem from a male donor in good health and CMV-seronegative. CDR3s include the opening cysteine and the closing phenylalanine or tryptophan. A D gene is named only where the DNA matches it firmly. Clone size, where shown, is once, few, many, or a class for clones that have expanded.

V gene	D gene	J gene	clone size	CDR3 DNA	CDR3 protein
TRBV27	TRBD2	TRBJ2-6	.	TGTGCCAGCAGTTCGAGGGACTACTCTGGGGCCAACGTCCTGACTTTC	CASSSRDYSGANVLTF
TRBV19	.	TRBJ1-5	.	TGTGCCAGTAGTCCGAGGGGGACCCGAAAAGGCAACTATAGCAATCAGCCCCAGCATTTT	CASSPRGTRKGNYSNQPQHF
TRBV13	.	TRBJ1-2	.	TGTGCCAGCAGCGAACAGGCGATCTATGGCTACACCTTC	CASSEQAIYGYTF
TRBV7-9	TRBD2	TRBJ2-1	.	TGTGCCAGCAGCCCCCAGACTAGCGGGAGGTTGAATGAGCAGTTCTTC	CASSPQTSGRLNEQFF
TRBV7-9	.	TRBJ2-3	.	TGTGCCAGCAGCTTAGCTCCGGGGTCAGATACGCAGTATTTT	CASSLAPGSDTQYF
TRBV19	.	TRBJ2-2	few	TGTGCCAGTAGCGGGGGGAACACCGGGGAGCTGTTTTTT	CASSGGNTGELFF
TRBV6-1	.	TRBJ2-7	.	TGTGCCAGCAGTGAATACGGATTTCTTAGCTCCTACGAGCAGTACTTC	CASSEYGFLSSYEQYF
TRBV7-9	.	TRBJ2-5	.	TGTGCCAGCAGCTTAGCGCTTCGGGAGCAGTACTTC	CASSLALREQYF
TRBV29-1	.	TRBJ2-1	.	TGCAGCGTTGCAGTAGCGGTATCCTACAATGAGCAGTTCTTC	CSVAVAVSYNEQFF
TRBV5-6	.	TRBJ2-7	.	TGTGCCAGCAGCTTGGGGAGAGGTTCCTACGAGCAGTACTTC	CASSLGRGSYEQYF
TRBV23-1	TRBD2	TRBJ2-5	.	TGCGCCAGCAGTCAATCCCCGGCGGGAGGCCCCCGGGAGACCCAGTACTTC	CASSQSPAGGPRETQYF
TRBV10-3	.	TRBJ2-7	.	TGTGCCATCAGTGACTCCAGGGGCAAACACGAGCAGTACTTC	CAISDSRGKHEQYF
TRBV6-6	.	TRBJ2-1	.	TGTGCCAGCCGGATTAGCGGCCATGAGCAGTTCTTC	CASRISGHEQFF
TRBV7-9	.	TRBJ2-1	.	TGTGCCAGCAGCCGTCATGGACAGAAGGACAATGAGCAGTTCTTC	CASSRHGQKDNEQFF
TRBV18	TRBD2	TRBJ2-3	.	TGTGCCAGCTCACCAGGACTAGCGGTAGCCACAGATACGCAGTATTTT	CASSPGLAVATDTQYF
TRBV5-1	.	TRBJ1-2	.	TGCGCCAGCAGCTTGGGAGAATCTAACTATGGCTACACCTTC	CASSLGESNYGYTF
TRBV9	TRBD1	TRBJ1-2	few	TGTGCCAGCAGCGTAGTTACAGGGACAGGGAATGGCTACACCTTC	CASSVVTGTGNGYTF
TRBV6-5	TRBD2	TRBJ2-1	.	TGTGCCGTATCCGGGACTAGCGGTAACAATGAGCAGTTCTTC	CAVSGTSGNNEQFF
TRBV29-1	TRBD2	TRBJ2-7	once	TGCAGCGACCGGACTAGCGGGATCGTATACGAGCAGTACTTC	CSDRTSGIVYEQYF
TRBV28	.	TRBJ2-4	.	TGTGCCAGCAGTTTCCAGGGCTGGGACAAAAACATTCAGTACTTC	CASSFQGWDKNIQYF
TRBV6-6	.	TRBJ1-2	.	TGTGCCAGCAGTGACAACACACAGGGTTCCTATGGCTACACCTTC	CASSDNTQGSYGYTF
TRBV6-1	TRBD1	TRBJ1-1	once	TGTGCCAGCAGTGAATACAGGGGGAACACTGAAGCTTTCTTT	CASSEYRGNTEAFF
TRBV4-1	TRBD2	TRBJ2-2	.	TGCGCCAGCAGGTCGGCGGGGGGGCTCACCGGGGAGCTGTTTTTT	CASRSAGGLTGELFF
TRBV6-6	TRBD2	TRBJ2-2	.	TGTGCCAGCAGTTACTCGGCTAGCGGGACCGGGGAGCTGTTTTTT	CASSYSASGTGELFF
TRBV9	.	TRBJ2-2	.	TGTGCCAGCAGCGTAGCAGACTTTCGGGTCACCGGGGAGCTGTTTTTT	CASSVADFRVTGELFF
TRBV13	.	TRBJ2-1	.	TGTGCCAGCAGCACCGGGGAGGAGTCGGCTGAGCAGTTCTTC	CASSTGEESAEQFF
TRBV28	TRBD1	TRBJ1-2	.	TGTGCCAGCAGTAGAGGACAGGCAGCTGGCTACACCTTC	CASSRGQAAGYTF
TRBV6-5	.	TRBJ2-1	.	TGTGCCAGCAGTTACATGGCGGCCGCCAATGAGCAGTTCTTC	CASSYMAAANEQFF
TRBV6-5	TRBD1	TRBJ2-7	.	TGTGCCAGCAGTTACGACAGGGGAAACGAGCAGTACTTC	CASSYDRGNEQYF
TRBV6-1	TRBD2	TRBJ2-3	.	TGTGCCAGCAGTGAGGTACTAGCGGGGATTCGGACTAGCACAGATACGCAGTATTTT	CASSEVLAGIRTSTDTQYF
TRBV7-2	.	TRBJ2-2	.	TGTGCCAGCAGCTCCCCCTCGGGAACCGGGGAGCTGTTTTTT	CASSSPSGTGELFF